This TCR beta chain was sequenced in a study of persistence of HIV-infected CD4 T cells. Study observations and caveats: TCR oligoclonality correlated with proviral oligoclonality in the same sorted populations.

J gave up 2 bases and V 3 bases, and 4 bases lay outside the gene matches. CDR1 and CDR2 (germline): LGHNA, YSLEER. This CDR3 has 15 amino acids. About this clone: Its antigen is undetermined.

Stimulation used about 10 ug/mL lysate from CMV-infected fibroblasts. CD40L/CD69 double-negative CD45RO-high memory CD4+ T cells were collected. CD4+ T cell counts exceeded 400 cells/uL; CMV serology was positive. The immunoSEQ assay was version 4, run in survey mode. Clones were sequenced by immunoSEQ multiplex PCR, and TCRdb holds only the in-frame ones, with some missing. The sample contains over 25,000 clones, roughly 80% of which appear only once. The sequence was obtained from an adult man with HIV who was CMV-seropositive. The material was CD4+ T cells sorted from PBMCs after approximately 19-hour stimulation, obtained from a patient who received antiretroviral therapy. V gene TRBV4-3 combines with J gene TRBJ1-1; 9 bases are a match to TRBD1. The CDR3 DNA is TGCGCCAGCAGCCAGGGGACAGGGTTCAACACTGAAGCTTTCTTT. Translated: CASSQGTGFNTEAFF.